This T cell receptor (beta chain) came from a study of T cell responses to AZD1222 COVID-19 vaccine. J lost 1 base, V lost 5 bases, and 7 bases had no gene match. This CDR3 has 15 residues. Germline V gives CDR1 SGHNT, CDR2 YYREEE (reference sequence). Clones were sequenced by immunoSEQ multiplex PCR, and TCRdb holds only the in-frame ones, with some missing. The sample has about 130,000 clones, 93% seen once. This chain links TRBV5-4 with TRBJ2-3, with 7 positions matching TRBD1. The receptor was derived from an adult in good health. Sequences were derived from peripheral blood, sampled on day 0 of AZD1222 vaccination. DNA for the CDR3: TGTGCCAGCAGACCTGACAGGGCAGGCACAGATACGCAGTATTTT. As protein: CASRPDRAGTDTQYF.